The next 5 T cell receptor beta chains were all read from a single sample in a study of blood T cell repertoires in COVID-19. Generated by immunoSEQ multiplex PCR, the TCRdb table keeps only in-frame clones and is missing some. The sample contains about 83,000 clones, roughly 87% of which appear only once. The sample comprised peripheral blood. Every receptor here comes from a woman aged 50 to 60 with active or convalescent COVID-19.

The gene calls are TRBV19 and TRBJ1-6, with D possibly matching TRBD1 (5 bases). The CDR3 is made up of 14 amino acids. With 6 bases removed from V and 0 bases from J, the gap between germline ends came to 6 bases. Per germline, CDR1 LNHDA and CDR2 SQIVND (reference sequence). The CDR3: CASRQGSYNSPLHF. The CDR3 DNA follows: TGTGCCAGTAGGCAGGGCTCCTATAATTCACCCCTCCACTTT.

The chain couples TRBV9 to TRBJ2-2; D ambiguous. The germline V gene has CDR1 SGDLS and CDR2 YYNGEE. The CDR3 consists of 14 residues. V was trimmed by 2 bases and J by 3 bases, leaving 8 bases between them. The CDR3 spells CASSVSQYTGELFF. In DNA form, the CDR3 reads TGTGCCAGCAGCGTCAGTCAGTACACCGGGGAGCTGTTTTTT. Full variable domain (rest looked up from reference TRBV9 and TRBJ2-2): DSGVTQTPKHLITATGQRVTLRCSPRSGDLSVYWYQQSLDQGLQFLIQYYNGEERAKGNILERFSAQQFPDLHSELNLSSLELGDSALYFCASSVSQYTGELFFGEGSRLTVL.

The V and J genes are TRBV10-3 and TRBJ2-2; 7 bases agree with TRBD1. Germline V gene lookup returns CDR1 ENHRY and CDR2 SYGVKD. The CDR3 sequence is 16 residues long. V gave up 6 bases and J gave up 1 base; unmatched junction bases: 8. This chain's CDR3 is CAISPQGQQNTGELFF. The CDR3 bases are TGTGCCATCAGCCCTCAGGGACAGCAGAACACCGGGGAGCTGTTTTTT.

V and J are TRBV6-2 or TRBV6-3 and TRBJ1-2; D might be TRBD1 (5 bases). This CDR3 spans 12 amino acids. V shed 6 bases and J shed 5 bases, with 10 bases lying between them. Germline CDR1 reads MNHEY; CDR2 reads SVGEGT. Here the CDR3 reads CASSDRGYGYTF. For the CDR3, the DNA is TGTGCCAGCAGCGACCGGGGGTATGGCTACACCTTC.

The chain couples TRBV9 to TRBJ1-2; no firm D call. This CDR3 has 15 amino acids. V lost 3 bases, J lost 8 bases, and 20 bases lay in between. Germline assignment: CDR1 SGDLS and CDR2 YYNGEE. The CDR3 DNA is TGTGCCAGCAGCGGGCGGTCGCTCGATCCGGGGGGCTACACCTTC. Translation gives CASSGRSLDPGGYTF.